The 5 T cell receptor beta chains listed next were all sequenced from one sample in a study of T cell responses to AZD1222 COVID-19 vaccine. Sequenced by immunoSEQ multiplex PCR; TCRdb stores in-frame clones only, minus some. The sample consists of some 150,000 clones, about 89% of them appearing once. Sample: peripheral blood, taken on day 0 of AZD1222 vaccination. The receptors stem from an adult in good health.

The CDR3 protein is CASSPFRTSSTDTQYF. The CDR3 bases are TGTGCCAGCTCCCCCTTTCGAACATCTAGCACAGATACGCAGTATTTT. This chain uses TRBV18 with TRBJ2-3; D remains unclear. This CDR3 is built from 16 residues. V was pared by 6 bases and J by 0 bases, with 16 bases between. Looked up from germline, CDR1 is KGHSH and CDR2 is LQKENI.

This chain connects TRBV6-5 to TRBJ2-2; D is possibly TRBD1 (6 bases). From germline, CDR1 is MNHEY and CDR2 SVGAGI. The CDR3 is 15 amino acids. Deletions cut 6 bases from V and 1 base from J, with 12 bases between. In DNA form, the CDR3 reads TGTGCCAGCAGCCCCGGGACAATGAACACCGGGGAGCTGTTTTTT. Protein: CASSPGTMNTGELFF.

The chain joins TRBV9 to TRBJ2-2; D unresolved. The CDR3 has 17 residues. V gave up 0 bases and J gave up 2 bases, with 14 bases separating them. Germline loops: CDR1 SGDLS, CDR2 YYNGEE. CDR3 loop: CASSVEVYPSNTGELFF. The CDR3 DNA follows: TGTGCCAGCAGCGTAGAAGTTTATCCTAGTAACACCGGGGAGCTGTTTTTT.

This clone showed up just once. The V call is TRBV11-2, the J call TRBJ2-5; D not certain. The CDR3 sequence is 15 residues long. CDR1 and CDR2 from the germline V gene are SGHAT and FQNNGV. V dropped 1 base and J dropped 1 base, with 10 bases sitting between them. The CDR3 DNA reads TGTGCCAGCAGCTTAGTCCATAGCCCCCAAGAGACCCAGTACTTC. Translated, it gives CASSLVHSPQETQYF.

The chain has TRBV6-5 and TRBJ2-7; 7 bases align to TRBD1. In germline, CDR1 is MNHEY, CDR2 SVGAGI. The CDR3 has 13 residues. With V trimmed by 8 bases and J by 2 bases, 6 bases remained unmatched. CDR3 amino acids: CASRERGPYEQYF. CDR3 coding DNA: TGTGCCAGCCGGGAAAGGGGGCCCTACGAGCAGTACTTC.